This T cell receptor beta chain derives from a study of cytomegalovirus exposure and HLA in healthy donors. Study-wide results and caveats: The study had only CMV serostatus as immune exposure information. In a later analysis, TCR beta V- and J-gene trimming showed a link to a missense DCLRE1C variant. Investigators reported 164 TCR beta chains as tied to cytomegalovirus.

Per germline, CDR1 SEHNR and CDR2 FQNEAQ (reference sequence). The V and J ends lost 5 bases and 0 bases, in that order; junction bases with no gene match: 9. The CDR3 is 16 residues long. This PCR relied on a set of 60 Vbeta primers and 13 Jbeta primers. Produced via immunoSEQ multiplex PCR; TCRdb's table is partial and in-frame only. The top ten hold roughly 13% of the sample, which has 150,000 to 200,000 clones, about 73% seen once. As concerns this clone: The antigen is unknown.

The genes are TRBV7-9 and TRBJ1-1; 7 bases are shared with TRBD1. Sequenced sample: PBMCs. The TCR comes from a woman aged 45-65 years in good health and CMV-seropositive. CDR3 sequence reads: CASSQGGPFLNTEAFF. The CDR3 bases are TGTGCCAGCAGCCAAGGGGGCCCATTTTTGAACACTGAAGCTTTCTTT.